These T cell receptor beta chains were read from a single sample in a study of blood T cell repertoires in COVID-19. Sequencing was performed with immunoSEQ multiplex PCR; in TCRdb, only in-frame clones are kept and a portion is missing. The data show some 190,000 clones, with about 88% seen just once and 4.5% to 5% held by the top ten. Sequencing used peripheral blood. The receptor set was obtained from a woman older than 75 with acute or convalescent COVID-19. The CDR3 runs from the conserved cysteine through the conserved F or W. The D gene is left open where the match is weak. Clone size is shown for a subset of rows, as once, few, many or a class of expanded clone.

D gene: NA
clone size: once
J gene: TRBJ2-1
V gene: TRBV4-1
CDR3 protein: CASSQVVAVEEQFF

D gene: TRBD2
clone size: NA
J gene: TRBJ2-7
V gene: TRBV6-4
CDR3 protein: CARRAEVAGWSHEQYF

D gene: TRBD2
clone size: NA
J gene: TRBJ2-2
V gene: TRBV7-9
CDR3 protein: CASSPGLAGDPGELFF

D gene: TRBD1
clone size: once
J gene: TRBJ2-1
V gene: TRBV3-1/TRBV3-2
CDR3 protein: CASSPRTGANEQFF

D gene: TRBD1
clone size: NA
J gene: TRBJ1-2
V gene: TRBV2
CDR3 protein: CASSGRGRINGYTF

D gene: NA
clone size: once
J gene: TRBJ2-1
V gene: TRBV2
CDR3 protein: CASRAGLYNEQFF

D gene: TRBD1
clone size: many
J gene: TRBJ1-1
V gene: TRBV7-9
CDR3 protein: CASSSWDSLNTEAFF

D gene: TRBD1
clone size: NA
J gene: TRBJ1-5
V gene: TRBV3-1/TRBV3-2
CDR3 protein: CASSNRGWGNQPQHF

D gene: NA
clone size: NA
J gene: TRBJ1-1
V gene: TRBV2
CDR3 protein: CASSVDRSATEAFF

D gene: NA
clone size: once
J gene: TRBJ2-5
V gene: TRBV2
CDR3 protein: CASRETEIETQYF

D gene: TRBD1
clone size: NA
J gene: TRBJ1-2
V gene: TRBV2
CDR3 protein: CASSTLYGQGQYGYTF

D gene: NA
clone size: once
J gene: TRBJ2-1
V gene: TRBV5-1
CDR3 protein: CASSPTRTKTYNEQFF

D gene: TRBD1
clone size: NA
J gene: TRBJ2-5
V gene: TRBV18
CDR3 protein: CASSQGDSPQETQYF

D gene: NA
clone size: NA
J gene: TRBJ2-3
V gene: TRBV10-1
CDR3 protein: CASSEGGRTDTQYF

D gene: NA
clone size: NA
J gene: TRBJ1-5
V gene: TRBV6-5
CDR3 protein: CASSPRVFSNQPQHF

D gene: NA
clone size: NA
J gene: TRBJ2-3
V gene: TRBV6-6
CDR3 protein: CASSPVRAGSTDTQYF

D gene: NA
clone size: NA
J gene: TRBJ1-1
V gene: TRBV5-1
CDR3 protein: CASSVGVLNTEAFF

D gene: NA
clone size: once
J gene: TRBJ2-5
V gene: TRBV5-4
CDR3 protein: CASSLTGVWETQYF